What follows are 27 T cell receptor beta chains derived from one specimen sequenced in a study of OX40 agonist ivuxolimab in advanced cancers. The protocol was immunoSEQ multiplex PCR, while the TCRdb copy is restricted to in-frame clones and leaves out a portion. This sample carries about 16,000 clones, 86% of them seen once, and the ten largest clones take approximately 0.7%. The sequencing here drew on CD4+ or CD8+ T cells sorted from blood, taken in a trial of the OX40 agonist ivuxolimab. All receptors derive from an adult with an advanced solid tumor such as melanoma, head and neck, liver or kidney cancer.

A single count supports this clone. V and J are TRBV7-9 and TRBJ2-1; 9 positions agree with TRBD2. This CDR3 region has 14 residues. The germline gives CDR1 SEHNR, CDR2 FQNEAQ (reference sequence). Trimming removed 4 bases from V and 9 bases from J; junction bases left unmatched: 7. This chain's CDR3 is CASSWRLAEAEQFF. The DNA of the CDR3 is TGTGCCAGCAGCTGGAGACTAGCGGAGGCTGAGCAGTTCTTC. Based on the CDR3 plus reference TRBV7-9 and TRBJ2-1, the full variable domain is DTGVSQNPRHKITKRGQNVTFRCDPISEHNRLYWYRQTLGQGPEFLTYFQNEAQLEKSRLLSDRFSAERPKGSFSTLEIQRTEQGDSAMYLCASSWRLAEAEQFFGPGTRLTVL.

This chain links TRBV11-2 with TRBJ1-3, with a possible D match to TRBD1 (5 bases). The CDR3 has 13 residues. Germline assignment: CDR1 SGHAT and CDR2 FQNNGV. The V and J ends lost 5 bases and 3 bases respectively, with 8 bases between them. CDR3 loop: CASSQGYGNTIYF. DNA for the CDR3: TGTGCCAGCAGCCAGGGTTATGGAAACACCATATATTTT.

CDR3 DNA sequence: TGTGCCAGCAGCTTACAGGTGTATGAAAAACTGTTTTTT. Encoded protein: CASSLQVYEKLFF. This chain joins TRBV11-3 and TRBJ1-4; unclear D gene. The CDR3 covers 13 residues. Germline V CDR1 and CDR2: SGHNT, YENEEA. V dropped 2 bases and J dropped 6 bases, with 7 bases sitting between them. Complete variable domain (other parts from reference TRBV11-3 and TRBJ1-4): EAGVVQSPRYKIIEKKQPVAFWCNPISGHNTLYWYLQNLGQGPELLIRYENEEAVDDSQLPKDRFSAERLKGVDSTLKIQPAELGDSAVYLCASSLQVYEKLFFGSGTQLSVL.

This clone was counted a few times. The V and J genes are TRBV2 and TRBJ2-7; no firm D call. The CDR3 length is 13 residues. V shed 7 bases and J shed 1 base, with 11 bases lying between them. Looked up from germline, CDR1 is SNHLY and CDR2 is FYNNEI. The CDR3 DNA is TGTGCCAGCAACGGTGTCGGATCCTACGAGCAGTACTTC. This codes for CASNGVGSYEQYF.

This clone was picked up a small number of times. The genes are TRBV5-4 and TRBJ1-1; TRBD1 is a possible D gene (5 bases). Trimming took off 0 bases at V and 4 bases at J, with 16 bases between the two ends. CDR3 size: 16 residues. Looked up from germline, CDR1 is SGHNT and CDR2 is YYREEE (reference sequence). CDR3 nucleotides: TGTGCCAGCAGCTTGGCCTTGGGTGGAGGGGCCACTGAAGCTTTCTTT. It translates to CASSLALGGGATEAFF.

The chain employs TRBV29-1 and TRBJ2-3; possibly TRBD2 for D (5 bases). The CDR3 contains 14 residues. CDR1 and CDR2 from the germline V gene are SQVTM and ANQGSEA. Trimming removed 4 bases at V and 1 base at J, with 12 bases between. CDR3 DNA: TGCAGCGTTGGTGGACTTCCTCGCACAGATACGCAGTATTTT. Its protein is CSVGGLPRTDTQYF.

This chain connects TRBV6-1 to TRBJ2-5; maybe TRBD1 (6 bases). The CDR3 is made up of 15 amino acids. The V end lost 2 bases, the J end lost 6 bases, and 16 bases lay between the germline ends. Germline V gene lookup returns CDR1 MNHNS and CDR2 SASEGT. The CDR3 sequence: CASSESLGGWKTQYF. CDR3 coding DNA: TGTGCCAGCAGTGAATCCTTAGGGGGTTGGAAGACCCAGTACTTC.

This clone was counted once. At one boundary the junction diverges from the germline segment, which might be a read error. The CDR3 DNA sequence: TGTGCCAGCAGCCCGAGTCCCGGGACTAGCGGGAGGCCGCTCTTC. Translating gives CASSPSPGTSGRPLF. V gene TRBV7-2 combines with J gene TRBJ2-1, with 15 bases matching TRBD2. CDR3 length equals 15 residues. CDR1 and CDR2 from the germline V gene are SGHTA and FQGNSA.

The rearrangement links TRBV2 to TRBJ2-1; TRBD2 matches 7 bases. J was trimmed by 7 bases and V by 5 bases; bases with no gene match: 11. Germline V CDR1 and CDR2: SNHLY, FYNNEI. CDR3 length: 15 amino acids. CDR3: CASSPGRPPWNEQFF. The CDR3 nucleotides are TGTGCCAGCAGTCCCGGGAGGCCCCCATGGAATGAGCAGTTCTTC.

This clone was counted between two and nine times. The CDR3 sequence is CAIRTLHGSYEQYF. CDR3 bases: TGTGCCATCAGAACTTTACACGGCTCCTACGAGCAGTACTTC. The chain is built from TRBV10-3 and TRBJ2-7; D uncertain. The V gene's germline CDR1 is ENHRY and CDR2 SYGVKD. Deletions cut 6 bases from V and 0 bases from J, with 12 bases between. This CDR3 contains 14 residues.

The gene calls are TRBV7-3 and TRBJ2-5, with 7 nucleotides matching TRBD1. V lost 5 bases to trimming and J lost 5 bases; unmatched junction nucleotides: 11. CDR3 length: 15 residues. Germline loops: CDR1 SGHTA, CDR2 FQGTGA. The chain's CDR3 is CASSQLTGLAETQYF. The CDR3 region has the DNA TGTGCCAGCAGCCAACTGACAGGGTTGGCGGAGACCCAGTACTTC.

This chain joins TRBV5-1 and TRBJ2-1, with D possibly matching TRBD1 (5 bases). V lost 2 bases to trimming and J lost 2 bases, with 11 bases between them. The CDR3 runs to 15 residues. CDR1 is SGHRS, CDR2 YFSETQ, per germline. Here the CDR3 DNA reads TGCGCCAGCAGCTTCGGACACATGACCTACAATGAGCAGTTCTTC. This gives the protein CASSFGHMTYNEQFF.

CDR3 protein: CASSPSPGGEEQYF. CDR3 nucleotide sequence: TGCGCCAGCAGCCCCTCCCCTGGGGGGGAAGAGCAGTACTTC. The J gene is TRBJ2-7, the V gene TRBV5-1, with TRBD2 matching over 7 bases. V dropped 4 bases and J dropped 7; count of bases not matched to a gene: 11. The germline gives CDR1 SGHRS, CDR2 YFSETQ. The CDR3 has 14 residues.

The count of this clone is one. The J gene is TRBJ1-4, the V gene TRBV30; the D gene is possibly TRBD1 (5 bases). The CDR3 covers 13 residues. Germline V gives CDR1 GTSNPN, CDR2 SVGIG (reference sequence). Deletions cut 8 bases from V and 5 bases from J, with 15 bases between. The CDR3 is CANQGIGNEKLFF. Here the CDR3 DNA reads TGTGCCAATCAGGGTATCGGAAATGAAAAACTGTTTTTT.

The rearrangement links TRBV19 to TRBJ2-1; 11 bases line up with TRBD2. The CDR3 has 16 residues. Unmatched junction bases numbered 7, after V lost 5 bases and J lost 4 bases. CDR1 LNHDA and CDR2 SQIVND come from the germline V gene (reference sequence). The CDR3, as DNA: TGTGCCAGTAGTGCATTAGCGGGAGGGATATACAATGAGCAGTTCTTC. The encoded protein is CASSALAGGIYNEQFF.

CDR3 in amino acids: CASSSMTYGYTF. In DNA form, the CDR3 reads TGTGCCAGCAGCAGTATGACATATGGCTACACCTTC. The V call is TRBV6-1, the J call TRBJ1-2; D is unresolved. Germline V gene data show CDR1 as MNHNS and CDR2 as SASEGT. Trimming removed 6 bases from V and 5 bases from J, with 10 bases in between. This CDR3 has 12 amino acids.

The genes are TRBV10-3 and TRBJ2-3; 8 bases map to TRBD1. Germline CDR1 is ENHRY and CDR2 is SYGVKD. After removal of 7 bases from V and 4 bases from J, the junction contained 7 bases not matched to a gene. CDR3 length: 14 residues. CDR3 residues: CAIKGRGPSDTQYF. As DNA, the CDR3 is TGTGCCATCAAGGGCAGGGGGCCTTCAGATACGCAGTATTTT.

For this clone: One end of the junction fails to match germline, which may point to a read error. The V gene is TRBV7-3, the J gene TRBJ2-5; D perhaps matches TRBD2 (5 bases). From germline, CDR1 is SGHTA and CDR2 FQGTGA. CDR3 size: 13 residues. CDR3: CASSRGHQETQYF. DNA of the CDR3: TGTGCCAGCAGCCGGGGTCACCAGGAGACCCAGTACTTC.

The rearrangement uses TRBV18 and TRBJ1-3; no firm D call. Germline assignment: CDR1 KGHSH and CDR2 LQKENI. Trimming cost V 3 bases and J 4 bases, with 10 bases left between them. The CDR3 is made up of 14 amino acids. The CDR3 sequence is CASSPTAEGNTIYF. The CDR3 DNA sequence: TGTGCCAGCTCACCGACCGCGGAAGGAAACACCATATATTTT.

The V and J genes are TRBV7-5 and TRBJ2-7; the listed D gene, TRBD1, was not tested against the DNA. TRBV7-5 is recorded as a pseudogene. The CDR3 is 13 residues long. The CDR3 region has the DNA TGTGTCAGAAGCTTAAGGACAGGGGACGAGCAGTACTTC. Residues: CVRSLRTGDEQYF.

The rearrangement links TRBV5-8 to TRBJ2-3; possible D gene TRBD2, 6 bases. Looked up from germline, CDR1 is SGHTS and CDR2 is YDEGEE. The CDR3 extends over 17 amino acids. V dropped 3 bases and J dropped 2 bases, with 19 bases sitting between them. The CDR3, as DNA: TGTGCCAGCAGCTCGTTCAGGGACTCTTTGGACACAGATACGCAGTATTTT. It codes for CASSSFRDSLDTDTQYF.

V is TRBV28 and J is TRBJ1-4; a weak D match, TRBD1 (5 bases). Germline lookup yields CDR1 MDHEN and CDR2 SYDVKM. V gave up 4 bases and J gave up 4 bases, with 13 bases separating them. CDR3 length: 15 residues. CDR3 region: CASSSSQGGNEKLFF. DNA for the CDR3: TGTGCCAGCAGTTCAAGCCAGGGAGGTAATGAAAAACTGTTTTTT.

The genes are TRBV13 and TRBJ1-6, with D unresolved. CDR3 length: 16 amino acids. CDR1 and CDR2 from the germline V gene are PRHDT and FYEKMQ (reference sequence). The V end was cut by 1 base, the J end by 6 bases, with 13 bases between. The CDR3 DNA is TGTGCCAGCAGCTTAGATTCGAGGGTCTCTAATTCACCCCTCCACTTT. Encoded protein: CASSLDSRVSNSPLHF.

In this sample, this clone turned up once. The chain is built from TRBV5-4 and TRBJ1-1; perhaps TRBD1 as D (5 bases). Germline V gene lookup returns CDR1 SGHNT and CDR2 YYREEE (reference sequence). With 0 bases removed from V and 7 bases from J, the gap between germline ends came to 13 bases. This CDR3 is built from 14 residues. The CDR3 DNA sequence: TGTGCCAGCAGCTTGGATCGCTGGGGACGTGAAGCTTTCTTT. Encoded protein: CASSLDRWGREAFF.

The genes are TRBV2 and TRBJ2-7, with 7 bases that match TRBD1. The ends lost 6 bases at V and 6 bases at J; junction bases unmatched: 5. CDR1 and CDR2 (germline): SNHLY, FYNNEI. The CDR3 is 12 amino acids. CDR3: CASRRGGGEQYF. DNA of the CDR3: TGTGCCAGCAGGAGAGGGGGCGGCGAGCAGTACTTC.

This sequence joins TRBV4-2 and TRBJ2-1; TRBD2 might be the D (5 bases). The CDR3 consists of 14 residues. V lost 0 bases, J lost 9 bases, and 12 bases lay in between. The germline V gene encodes CDR1 LGHNA and CDR2 YNFKEQ. The CDR3 sequence is CASSQDRNGVEQFF. CDR3 nucleotide sequence: TGTGCCAGCAGCCAAGATAGGAACGGGGTTGAGCAGTTCTTC.

The genes are TRBV2 and TRBJ2-2, with 8 bases aligning to TRBD2. Trimming took 3 bases from V and 5 from J; bases not matched to a gene: 2. The CDR3 extends over 14 amino acids. Per germline, CDR1 SNHLY and CDR2 FYNNEI. This CDR3 is CASSDGGATGELFF. The CDR3 DNA follows: TGTGCCAGCAGTGACGGGGGGGCGACCGGGGAGCTGTTTTTT.